This T cell receptor (beta chain) appears in the sequencing data of a study of blood T cell repertoires in COVID-19. Study-wide context: Italy, Spain and the United States were the sources of the convalescent and acute COVID-19 samples.

In the source study's methods: Using reference gene primer amplification, nucleated cell counts were estimated. Libraries were prepared by immunoSEQ multiplex PCR; TCRdb keeps only in-frame clonotypes and omits some of them. V, J and clone size are those of that table, while D and trimming were read from the DNA. The sample lists around 150,000 clones; 81% were seen once. Per the germline V gene, CDR1 is SGHAT and CDR2 is FQNNGV. The CDR3 is 16 amino acids. V lost 0 bases and J 1 base, leaving 10 bases between the germline ends. Specimen: peripheral blood. The receptor was isolated from a woman in her sixties with active or convalescent COVID-19. The chain carries TRBV11-2 and TRBJ2-1; a weak D match, TRBD2 (5 bases). In DNA, the CDR3 is TGTGCCAGCAGCTTAGACGGGGTGTTTTCCTACAATGAGCAGTTCTTC. It specifies CASSLDGVFSYNEQFF.